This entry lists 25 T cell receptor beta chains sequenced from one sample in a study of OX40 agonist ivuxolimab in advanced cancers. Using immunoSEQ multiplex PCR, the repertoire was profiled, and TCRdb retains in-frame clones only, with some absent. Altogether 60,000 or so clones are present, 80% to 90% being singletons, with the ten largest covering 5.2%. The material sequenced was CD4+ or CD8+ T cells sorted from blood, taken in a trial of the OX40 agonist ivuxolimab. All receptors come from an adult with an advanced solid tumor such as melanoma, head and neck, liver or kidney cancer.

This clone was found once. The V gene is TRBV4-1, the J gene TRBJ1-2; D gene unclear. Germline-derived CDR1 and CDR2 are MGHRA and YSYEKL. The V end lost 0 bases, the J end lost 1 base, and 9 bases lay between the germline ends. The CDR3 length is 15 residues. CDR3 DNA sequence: TGCGCCAGCAGCCAAGAGGGGATGGTTAACTATGGCTACACCTTC. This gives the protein CASSQEGMVNYGYTF.

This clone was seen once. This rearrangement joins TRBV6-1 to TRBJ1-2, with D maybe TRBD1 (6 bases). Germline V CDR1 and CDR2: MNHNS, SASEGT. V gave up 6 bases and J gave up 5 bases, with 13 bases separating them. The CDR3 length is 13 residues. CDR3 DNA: TGTGCCAGCAGCCTTAACAGGGTTTATGGCTACACCTTC. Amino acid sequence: CASSLNRVYGYTF.

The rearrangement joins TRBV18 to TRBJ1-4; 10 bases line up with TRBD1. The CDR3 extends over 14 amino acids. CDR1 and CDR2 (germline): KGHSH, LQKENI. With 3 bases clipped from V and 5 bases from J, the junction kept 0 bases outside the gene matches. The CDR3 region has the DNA TGTGCCAGCTCACCGGGACAGGGGAATGAAAAACTGTTTTTT. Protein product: CASSPGQGNEKLFF.

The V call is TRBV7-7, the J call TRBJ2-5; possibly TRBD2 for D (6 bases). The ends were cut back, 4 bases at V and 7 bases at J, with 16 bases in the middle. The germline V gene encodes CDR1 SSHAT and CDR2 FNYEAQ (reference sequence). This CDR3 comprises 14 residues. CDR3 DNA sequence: TGTGCCAGCAGCTCCGACAGTTTCGGGGGGACCCAGTACTTC. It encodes CASSSDSFGGTQYF.

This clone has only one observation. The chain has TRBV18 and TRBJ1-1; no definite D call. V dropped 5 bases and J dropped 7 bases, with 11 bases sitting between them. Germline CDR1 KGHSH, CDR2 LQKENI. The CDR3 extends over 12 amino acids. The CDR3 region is CASSGLEGEAFF. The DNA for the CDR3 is TGTGCCAGCTCAGGGCTTGAGGGTGAAGCTTTCTTT.

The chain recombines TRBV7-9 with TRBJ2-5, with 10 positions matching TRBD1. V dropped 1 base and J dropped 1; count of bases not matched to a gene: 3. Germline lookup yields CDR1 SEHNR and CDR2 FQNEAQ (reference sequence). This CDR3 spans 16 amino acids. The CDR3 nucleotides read TGTGCCAGCAGCTTAGGGACAGGGGGTTTCCAAGAGACCCAGTACTTC. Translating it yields CASSLGTGGFQETQYF.

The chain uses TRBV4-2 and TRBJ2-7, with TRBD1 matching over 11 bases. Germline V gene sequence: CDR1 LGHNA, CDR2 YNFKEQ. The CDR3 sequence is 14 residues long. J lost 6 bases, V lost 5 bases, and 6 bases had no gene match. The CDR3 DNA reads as TGTGCCAGCAGCAACCGGGACAGGGGGTCCGAGCAGTACTTC. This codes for CASSNRDRGSEQYF.

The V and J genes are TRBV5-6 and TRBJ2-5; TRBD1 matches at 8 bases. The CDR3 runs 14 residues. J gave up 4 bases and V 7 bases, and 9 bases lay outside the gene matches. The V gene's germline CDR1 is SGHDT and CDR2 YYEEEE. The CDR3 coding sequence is TGTGCCAGCGGGAAACACGACAGGGGAGAGACCCAGTACTTC. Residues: CASGKHDRGETQYF.

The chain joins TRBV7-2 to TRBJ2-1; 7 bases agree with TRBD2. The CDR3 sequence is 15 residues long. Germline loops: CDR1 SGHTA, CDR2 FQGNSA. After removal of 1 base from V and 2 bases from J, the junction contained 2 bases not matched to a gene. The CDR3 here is CASSLGAGTYNEQFF. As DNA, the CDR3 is TGTGCCAGCAGCTTAGGAGCGGGGACCTACAATGAGCAGTTCTTC.

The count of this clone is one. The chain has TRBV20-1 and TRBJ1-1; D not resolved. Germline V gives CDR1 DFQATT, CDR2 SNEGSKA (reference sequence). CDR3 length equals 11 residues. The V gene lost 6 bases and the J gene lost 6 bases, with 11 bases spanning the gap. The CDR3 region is CSAGQAAEAFF. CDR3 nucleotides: TGCAGTGCCGGGCAAGCTGCTGAAGCTTTCTTT.

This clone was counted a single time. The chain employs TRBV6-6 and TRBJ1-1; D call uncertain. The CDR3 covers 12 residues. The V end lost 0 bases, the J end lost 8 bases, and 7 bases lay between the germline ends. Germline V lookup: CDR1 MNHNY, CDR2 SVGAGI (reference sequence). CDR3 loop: CASSYSFLEAFF. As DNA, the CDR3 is TGTGCCAGCAGTTACTCTTTCCTAGAAGCTTTCTTT.

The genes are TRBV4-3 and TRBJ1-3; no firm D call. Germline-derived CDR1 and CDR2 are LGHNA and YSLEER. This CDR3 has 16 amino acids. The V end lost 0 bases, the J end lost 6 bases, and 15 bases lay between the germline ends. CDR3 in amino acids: CASSQEAPRRANTIYF. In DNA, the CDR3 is TGCGCCAGCAGCCAAGAAGCCCCCAGAAGAGCAAACACCATATATTTT.

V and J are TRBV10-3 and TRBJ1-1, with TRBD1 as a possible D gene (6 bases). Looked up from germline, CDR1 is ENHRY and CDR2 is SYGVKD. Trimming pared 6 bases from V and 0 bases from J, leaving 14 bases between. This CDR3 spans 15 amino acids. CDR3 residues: CAIREGQLMNTEAFF. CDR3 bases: TGTGCCATCAGGGAAGGACAGCTCATGAACACTGAAGCTTTCTTT.

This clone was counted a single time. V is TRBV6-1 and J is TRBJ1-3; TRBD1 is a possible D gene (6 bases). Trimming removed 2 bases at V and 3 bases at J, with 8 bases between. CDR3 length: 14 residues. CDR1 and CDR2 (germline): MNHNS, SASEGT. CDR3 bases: TGTGCCAGCAGTGAAATAGGGGGTGGAAACACCATATATTTT. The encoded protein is CASSEIGGGNTIYF.

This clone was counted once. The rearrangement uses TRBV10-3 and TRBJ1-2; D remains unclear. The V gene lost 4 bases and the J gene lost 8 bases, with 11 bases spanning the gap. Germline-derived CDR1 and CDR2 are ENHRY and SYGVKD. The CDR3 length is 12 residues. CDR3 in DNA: TGTGCCATCAGTGGGGGAGTGATGGGCTACACCTTC. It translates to CAISGGVMGYTF.

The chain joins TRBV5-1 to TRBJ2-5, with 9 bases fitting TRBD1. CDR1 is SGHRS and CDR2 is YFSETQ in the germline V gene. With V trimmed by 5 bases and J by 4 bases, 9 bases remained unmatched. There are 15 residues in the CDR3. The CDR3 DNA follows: TGCGCCAGCAGACCCCAGCCGGACAGGGGAGAGACCCAGTACTTC. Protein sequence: CASRPQPDRGETQYF.

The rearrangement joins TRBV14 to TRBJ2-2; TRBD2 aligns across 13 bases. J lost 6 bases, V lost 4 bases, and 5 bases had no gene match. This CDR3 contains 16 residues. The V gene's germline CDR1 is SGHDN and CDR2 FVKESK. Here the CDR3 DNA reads TGTGCCAGCAGCCCACTCGGACTAGCGGGAGCCGGGGAGCTGTTTTTT. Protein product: CASSPLGLAGAGELFF. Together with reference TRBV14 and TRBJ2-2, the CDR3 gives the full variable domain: EAGVTQFPSHSVIEKGQTVTLRCDPISGHDNLYWYRRVMGKEIKFLLHFVKESKQDESGMPNNRFLAERTGGTYSTLKVQPAELEDSGVYFCASSPLGLAGAGELFFGEGSRLTVL.

CDR3 region: CASSQNTGSQETQYF. The CDR3 bases are TGTGCCAGCAGTCAGAATACAGGGTCCCAAGAGACCCAGTACTTC. This sequence joins TRBV5-5 and TRBJ2-5, with a possible D match to TRBD1 (6 bases). This CDR3 has 15 amino acids. The germline gives CDR1 SGHKS, CDR2 YYEKEE (reference sequence). Trimming removed 5 bases from V and 1 base from J, with 15 bases in between.

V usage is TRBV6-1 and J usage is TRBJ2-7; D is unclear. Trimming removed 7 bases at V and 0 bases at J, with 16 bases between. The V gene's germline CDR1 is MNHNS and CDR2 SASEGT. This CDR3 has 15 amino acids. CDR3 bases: TGTGCCAGCAAGTTGTACACTTCTAGCTCCTACGAGCAGTACTTC. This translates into CASKLYTSSSYEQYF.

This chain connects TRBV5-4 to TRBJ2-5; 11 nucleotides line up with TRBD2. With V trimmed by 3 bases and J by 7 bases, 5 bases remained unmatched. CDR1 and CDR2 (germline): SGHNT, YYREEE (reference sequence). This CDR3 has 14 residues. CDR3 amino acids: CASSSTSGSGTQYF. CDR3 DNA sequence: TGTGCCAGCAGCTCCACTAGCGGGAGTGGGACCCAGTACTTC.

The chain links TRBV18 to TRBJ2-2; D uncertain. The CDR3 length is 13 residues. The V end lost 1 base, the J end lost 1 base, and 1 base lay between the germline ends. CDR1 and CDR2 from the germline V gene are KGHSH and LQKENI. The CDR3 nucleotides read TGTGCCAGCTCACCACGGAACACCGGGGAGCTGTTTTTT. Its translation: CASSPRNTGELFF.

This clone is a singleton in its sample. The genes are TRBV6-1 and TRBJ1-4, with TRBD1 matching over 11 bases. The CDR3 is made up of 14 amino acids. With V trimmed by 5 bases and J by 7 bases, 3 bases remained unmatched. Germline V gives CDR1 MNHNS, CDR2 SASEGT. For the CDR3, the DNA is TGTGCCAGCAGTTGGACAGGGGGCCGTGAAAAACTGTTTTTT. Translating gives CASSWTGGREKLFF.

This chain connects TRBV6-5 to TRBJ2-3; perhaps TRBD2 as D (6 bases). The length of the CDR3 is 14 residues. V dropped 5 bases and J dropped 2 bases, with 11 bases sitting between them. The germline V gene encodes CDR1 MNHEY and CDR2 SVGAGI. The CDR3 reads CASSRAGPTDTQYF. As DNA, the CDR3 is TGTGCCAGCAGTCGGGCGGGGCCCACAGATACGCAGTATTTT.

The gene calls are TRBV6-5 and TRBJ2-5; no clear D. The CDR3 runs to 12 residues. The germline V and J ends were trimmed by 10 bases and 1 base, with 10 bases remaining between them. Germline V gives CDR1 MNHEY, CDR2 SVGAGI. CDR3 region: CATGRFQETQYF. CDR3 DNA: TGTGCCACCGGACGGTTCCAAGAGACCCAGTACTTC.

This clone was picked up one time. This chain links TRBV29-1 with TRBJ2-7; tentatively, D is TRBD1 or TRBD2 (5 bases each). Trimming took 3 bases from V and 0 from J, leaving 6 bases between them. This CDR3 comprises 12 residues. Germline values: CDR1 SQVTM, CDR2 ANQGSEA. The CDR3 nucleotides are TGCAGCGTTGAGGGGGTCTCCTACGAGCAGTACTTC. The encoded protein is CSVEGVSYEQYF.